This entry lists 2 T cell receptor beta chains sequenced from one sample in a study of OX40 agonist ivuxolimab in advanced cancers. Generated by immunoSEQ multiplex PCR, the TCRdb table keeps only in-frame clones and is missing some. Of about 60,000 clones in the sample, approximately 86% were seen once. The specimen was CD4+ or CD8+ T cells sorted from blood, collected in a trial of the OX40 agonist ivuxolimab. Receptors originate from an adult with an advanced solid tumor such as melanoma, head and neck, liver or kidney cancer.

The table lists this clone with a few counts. As DNA, the CDR3 is TGCGCCAGCAGCTTGTGGGGGGAATTGGGCGAGCAGTTCTTC. It codes for CASSLWGELGEQFF. This sequence joins TRBV5-1 and TRBJ2-1; tentative D call: TRBD2 (6 bases). The CDR3 runs to 14 residues. V was cut by 1 base and J by 10 bases, with 15 bases left in between. Germline V CDR1 and CDR2: SGHRS, YFSETQ.

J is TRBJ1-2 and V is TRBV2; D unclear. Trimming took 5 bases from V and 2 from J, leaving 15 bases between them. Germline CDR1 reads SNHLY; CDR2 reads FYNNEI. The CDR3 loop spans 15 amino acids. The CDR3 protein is CASSLLQTSNYGYTF. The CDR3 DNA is TGTGCCAGCAGTTTGTTACAGACAAGCAACTATGGCTACACCTTC. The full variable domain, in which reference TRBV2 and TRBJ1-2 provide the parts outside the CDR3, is EPEVTQTPSHQVTQMGQEVILRCVPISNHLYFYWYRQILGQKVEFLVSFYNNEISEKSEIFDDQFSVERPDGSNFTLKIRSTKLEDSAMYFCASSLLQTSNYGYTFGSGTRLTVV.